The 10 T cell receptor beta chains below all came from one sample that was sequenced in a study of blood T cells in healthy people across ages. Through a sample-barcoded 5' primer and a J-beta primer mix, a second PCR was run for 7 to 11 cycles. MiXCR, run by TCRdb on the 5' RACE reads, gives a single entry per CDR3 protein. The repertoire consists of about 1.5 million distinct CDR3 sequences, with approximately 39% occurring once and the leading ten covering less than 5%. Material: blood. The receptors stem from a woman aged 18 to 35 in good health.

This sequence joins TRBV28 and TRBJ1-5; 7 bases are a match to TRBD1. After removal of 6 bases from V and 3 bases from J, the junction contained 8 bases not matched to a gene. The V gene's germline CDR1 is MDHEN and CDR2 SYDVKM. The CDR3 runs 15 residues. CDR3 bases: TGTGCCAGCAGCCGTGACAGGGACTTCAATCAGCCCCAGCATTTT. Translation: CASSRDRDFNQPQHF.

V usage is TRBV20-1 and J usage is TRBJ2-3, with D maybe TRBD2 (5 bases). This CDR3 contains 16 residues. V was trimmed by 0 bases and J by 1 base, leaving 14 bases between them. Germline-derived CDR1 and CDR2 are DFQATT and SNEGSKA (reference sequence). The CDR3 here is CSARDAGIRGTDTQYF. CDR3 sequence (DNA): TGCAGTGCTAGAGATGCCGGGATTAGGGGCACAGATACGCAGTATTTT.

The CDR3 is CSARQTRPDTQYF. DNA for the CDR3: TGCAGTGCTAGACAGACCCGACCAGATACGCAGTATTTT. J is TRBJ2-3 and V is TRBV20-1; no reliable D call. CDR1 DFQATT and CDR2 SNEGSKA come from the germline V gene (reference sequence). V was clipped by 2 bases and J by 4 bases, with 10 bases between them. The CDR3 consists of 13 residues.

This clonotype was observed many times. The chain combines TRBV6-2 or TRBV6-3 with TRBJ2-7; D unclear. Trimming removed 6 bases from V and 0 bases from J, with 6 bases in between. The germline V gene has CDR1 MNHEY and CDR2 SVGEGT. This CDR3 contains 12 residues. In DNA, the CDR3 is TGTGCCAGCAGAAGGGACTCCTACGAGCAGTACTTC. This gives the protein CASRRDSYEQYF.

This sequence joins TRBV7-2 and TRBJ2-1; 10 positions match TRBD1. The V and J ends lost 8 bases and 10 bases, in that order; junction bases with no gene match: 14. Per germline, CDR1 SGHTA and CDR2 FQGNSA. This CDR3 contains 15 residues. CDR3 residues: CASSVRDRGTIEQFF. CDR3 DNA sequence: TGTGCCAGCTCCGTCCGGGACAGGGGTACTATCGAGCAGTTCTTC.

The V and J genes are TRBV29-1 and TRBJ1-1, with a tentative D call TRBD1 (5 bases). Germline-derived CDR1 and CDR2 are SQVTM and ANQGSEA. CDR3 size: 14 residues. V lost 7 bases to trimming and J lost 0 bases, with 15 bases between them. The CDR3 DNA is TGCAGCGCGGGACGGAAAATCATGAACACTGAAGCTTTCTTT. Its protein product is CSAGRKIMNTEAFF.

This clonotype was observed a handful of times. The J gene is TRBJ1-1, the V gene TRBV29-1; D is unresolved. There are 13 residues in the CDR3. Trimming took off 6 bases at V and 4 bases at J, with 15 bases between the two ends. CDR1 and CDR2 (germline): SQVTM, ANQGSEA. CDR3 sequence: CSVYKGSGTEAFF. Written as DNA, the CDR3 is TGCAGCGTGTACAAGGGTAGTGGCACTGAAGCTTTCTTT. The whole variable domain, filled in from reference TRBV29-1 and TRBJ1-1, reads SAVISQKPSRDICQRGTSLTIQCQVDSQVTMMFWYRQQPGQSLTLIATANQGSEATYESGFVIDKFPISRPNLTFSTLTVSNMSPEDSSIYLCSVYKGSGTEAFFGQGTRLTVV.

This chain joins TRBV20-1 and TRBJ2-1; D is unresolved. The J call may be mistaken, given a closer DNA end match to TRBJ2-7. The germline gives CDR1 DFQATT, CDR2 SNEGSKA (reference sequence). The CDR3 extends over 14 amino acids. The CDR3 region is CSASGKDSYNEQYF. As DNA, the CDR3 is TGCAGTGCTAGTGGGAAAGACTCCTACAATGAGCAGTACTTC.

This clonotype was counted only a few times. This chain links TRBV7-9 with TRBJ1-1; the match to TRBD1 covers 8 bases. With 4 bases clipped from V and 6 bases from J, the junction kept 7 bases outside the gene matches. The CDR3 loop spans 14 amino acids. In germline, CDR1 is SEHNR, CDR2 FQNEAQ (reference sequence). The DNA of the CDR3 is TGTGCCAGCAGCTCTCAGGCGACAGGGGCTGAAGCTTTCTTT. Translating it yields CASSSQATGAEAFF.

The CDR3 DNA is TGCAGCGTTGGAACCCCCGGGACAGGGCCCAATCAGCCCCAGCATTTT. It encodes CSVGTPGTGPNQPQHF. This chain joins TRBV29-1 and TRBJ1-5, with 9 nucleotides matching TRBD1. CDR1 SQVTM and CDR2 ANQGSEA come from the germline V gene. Germline trimming cut 4 bases from V and 3 bases from J; bases unmatched to any gene: 10. The CDR3 is 16 amino acids.